The TCR beta chain under discussion was sequenced for a study of T-cell reconstitution after alpha-beta-depleted transplantation in children (dated by TCRdb to 2015 to 2016). Concerning the study at large: The study quantitatively tracked T-cell immune reconstitution after TCRalphabeta/CD19-depleted allogeneic hematopoietic cell transplantation in children using TCR repertoire profiling.

In its sample, this clonotype was seen a few times. No cognate antigen has been identified for it. No base quality values were provided; no much bigger clone lies one nucleotide off. To prepare the library, PCR was applied. These reads were obtained on an Illumina HiSeq 2500. TCR libraries were prepared with molecular barcoding, using unique molecular identifiers to normalize TCRbeta repertoire quantification. TCRdb redid the processing of the public reads, applying fastp at Q25 and MiXCR, and retained in-frame beta chains. Rows are unified per CDR3 protein, each entry keeping the most common DNA and genes. The sample table holds hundreds of thousands of distinct CDR3 sequences, of which 16% were seen once. The ten largest clones capture over 0.95% of the sample. The source was PBMCs from the stem cell graft donor, collected from the stem cell graft. The TCR sequence derives from a human donor who donated a stem cell graft to a child with acute myeloid leukemia.

The base sequence is TGTGCCACCAGTGTGACAGGGGTGTACAATGAGCAGTTCTTC. This yields the protein CATSVTGVYNEQFF. This chain is built from TRBV24-1 and TRBJ2-1; TRBD1 aligns with 8 central bases. The CDR3 starts with the cysteine, ends with the phenylalanine, and has 14 residues. Only CDR3 DNA remains: 42 bases, in frame from the first base. At the junction V is shortened by 5 bases and J by 4 bases; bases outside the gene matches: 3. From the germline V gene, CDR1 is KGHDR and CDR2 is SFDVKD.